This T cell receptor (beta chain) was recorded in a study of neoadjuvant nivolumab and ipilimumab in lung cancer. In its sample, this clone was seen once. The target antigen is unknown. The V segment lost 5 bases and the J segment 5 bases; nucleotides outside the gene matches: 1. CDR3 length equals 12 residues. CDR1 and CDR2 from the germline V gene are SEHNR and FQNEAQ (reference sequence). The repertoire was sequenced with immunoSEQ multiplex PCR; TCRdb's copy has only in-frame clones and lacks some. The data contain about 27,000 clones, about 80% of them singletons. General observations from the study: Resected tumors had greater TCR richness and clonality than uninvolved lung. Pathologic regression was not significantly tied to TCR clonality.

Sequences were derived from tumor tissue, sampled after neoadjuvant nivolumab, alone or with ipilimumab, at or shortly before surgery. The sequence was obtained from an adult with non-small cell lung cancer. This rearrangement joins TRBV7-9 to TRBJ2-3, with TRBD2 matching over 7 bases. CDR3 DNA: TGTGCCAGCAGCCGGGGGGAAGATACGCAGTATTTT. It encodes CASSRGEDTQYF.